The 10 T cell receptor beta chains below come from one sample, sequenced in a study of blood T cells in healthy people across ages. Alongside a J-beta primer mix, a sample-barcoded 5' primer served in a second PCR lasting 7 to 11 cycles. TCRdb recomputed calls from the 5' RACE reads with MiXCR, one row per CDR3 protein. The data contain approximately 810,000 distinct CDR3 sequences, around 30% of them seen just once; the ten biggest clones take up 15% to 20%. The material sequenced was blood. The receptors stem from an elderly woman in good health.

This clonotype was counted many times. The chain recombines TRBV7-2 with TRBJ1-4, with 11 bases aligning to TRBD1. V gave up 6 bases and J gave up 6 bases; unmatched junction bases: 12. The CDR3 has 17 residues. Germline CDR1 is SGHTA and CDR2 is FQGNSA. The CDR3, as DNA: TGTGCCAGCAGACCCGGGACAGGGGGAGGAGAGTATGAAAAACTGTTTTTT. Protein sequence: CASRPGTGGGEYEKLFF.

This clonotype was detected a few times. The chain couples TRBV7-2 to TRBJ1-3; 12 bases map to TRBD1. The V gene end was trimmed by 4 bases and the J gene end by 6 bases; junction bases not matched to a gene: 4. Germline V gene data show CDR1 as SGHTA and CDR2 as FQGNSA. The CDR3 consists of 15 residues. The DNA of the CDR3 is TGTGCCAGCAGCTCGGGACAGGGGGCCCAAAACACCATATATTTT. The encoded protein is CASSSGQGAQNTIYF.

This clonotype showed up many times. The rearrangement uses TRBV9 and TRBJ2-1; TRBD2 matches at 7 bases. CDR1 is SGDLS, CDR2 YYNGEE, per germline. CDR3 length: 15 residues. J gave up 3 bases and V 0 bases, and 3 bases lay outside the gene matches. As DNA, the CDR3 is TGTGCCAGCAGCGTAGGGGACTACGACTACAATGAGCAGTTCTTC. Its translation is CASSVGDYDYNEQFF.

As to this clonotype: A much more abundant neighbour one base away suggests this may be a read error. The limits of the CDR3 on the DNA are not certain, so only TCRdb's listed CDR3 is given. CDR3: CSANRGSNYGCTF. The rearrangement links TRBV20-1 to TRBJ1-2; TRBD1 reflects the table's D call only, with no check against the DNA. The CDR3 sequence runs 13 residues, both termini included. The germline gives CDR1 DFQATT, CDR2 SNEGSKA (reference sequence).

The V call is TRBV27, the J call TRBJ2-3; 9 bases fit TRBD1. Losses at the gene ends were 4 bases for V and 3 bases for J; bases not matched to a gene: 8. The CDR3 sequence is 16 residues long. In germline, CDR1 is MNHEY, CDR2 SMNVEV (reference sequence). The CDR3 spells CASSSRDRVRTDTQYF. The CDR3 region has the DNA TGTGCCAGCAGTTCCCGGGACAGGGTGCGGACAGATACGCAGTATTTT.

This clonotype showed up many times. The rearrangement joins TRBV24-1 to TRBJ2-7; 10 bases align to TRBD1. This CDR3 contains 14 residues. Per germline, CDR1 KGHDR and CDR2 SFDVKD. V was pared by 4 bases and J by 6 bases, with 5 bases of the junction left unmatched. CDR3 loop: CATSEGTGVPEQYF. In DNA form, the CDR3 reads TGTGCCACCAGTGAGGGGACAGGGGTTCCCGAGCAGTACTTC.

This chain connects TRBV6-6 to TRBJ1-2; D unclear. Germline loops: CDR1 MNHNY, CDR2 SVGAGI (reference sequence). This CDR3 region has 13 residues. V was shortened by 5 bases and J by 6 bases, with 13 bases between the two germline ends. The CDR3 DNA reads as TGTGCCAGCAGTCCCCAAATTACCCATGGCTACACCTTC. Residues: CASSPQITHGYTF.

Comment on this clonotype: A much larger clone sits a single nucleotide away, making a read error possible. The CDR3 coding sequence is TGCGCCAGCAGCCAAGTGCCCCGGGATGGGAGCCCGCAGTACTTC. Its translation: CASSQVPRDGSPQYF. The chain carries TRBV4-3 and TRBJ2-7; a weak D match, TRBD2 (5 bases). The CDR3 sequence is 15 residues long. V gave up 1 base and J gave up 9 bases, with 19 bases separating them. Germline-derived CDR1 and CDR2 are LGHNA and YSLEER.

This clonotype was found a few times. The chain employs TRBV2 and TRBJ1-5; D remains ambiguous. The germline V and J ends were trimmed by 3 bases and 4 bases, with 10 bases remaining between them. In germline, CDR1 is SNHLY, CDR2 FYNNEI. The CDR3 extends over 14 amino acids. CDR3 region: CASSEEGFNQPQHF. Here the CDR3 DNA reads TGTGCCAGCAGTGAGGAAGGGTTTAATCAGCCCCAGCATTTT.

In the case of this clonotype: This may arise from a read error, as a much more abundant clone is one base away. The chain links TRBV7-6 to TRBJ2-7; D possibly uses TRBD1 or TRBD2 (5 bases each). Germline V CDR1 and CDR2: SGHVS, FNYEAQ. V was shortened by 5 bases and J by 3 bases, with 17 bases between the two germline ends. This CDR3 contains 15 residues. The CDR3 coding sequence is TGTGCCAGCAGCCGAGACGGGGCAGGCTTCTACGAGCAGTACTTC. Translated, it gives CASSRDGAGFYEQYF. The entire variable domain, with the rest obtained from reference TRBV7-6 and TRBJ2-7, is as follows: GAGVSQSPRYKVTKRGQDVALRCDPISGHVSLYWYRQALGQGPEFLTYFNYEAQQDKSGLPNDRFSAERPEGSISTLTIQRTEQRDSAMYRCASSRDGAGFYEQYFGPGTRLTVT.